Listed below are T cell receptor beta chains from one sample, sequenced in a study of blood T cell repertoires in COVID-19. Assay: immunoSEQ multiplex PCR; the TCRdb copy retains only in-frame clones and omits some. The profile shows about 75,000 clones, around nine tenths of them singletons. Sequenced: peripheral blood. These receptors originate from a human donor in a cohort sampled during active COVID-19. The CDR3 runs from the conserved cysteine through the conserved F or W. Each record gives: CDR3 protein, J gene, V gene, clone size. Expanded clones get a size class; other rows say once, few or many, or leave the size out.

CDR3: CASSQGAGEMSSYNEQFF; J: TRBJ2-1; V: TRBV4-1; size: once
CDR3: CASSNTGGDNYGYTF; J: TRBJ1-2; V: TRBV25-1; size: .
CDR3: CASSLGASYEQYF; J: TRBJ2-7; V: TRBV13; size: few
CDR3: CASSQPGLARLSGRNEQFF; J: TRBJ2-1; V: TRBV3-1/TRBV3-2; size: .
CDR3: CASSASLADTQYF; J: TRBJ2-3; V: TRBV5-1; size: once
CDR3: CATSDPGQGGAGELFF; J: TRBJ2-2; V: TRBV24-1; size: once
CDR3: CAWGLEGDAFF; J: TRBJ1-1; V: TRBV30; size: .
CDR3: CASSAGSREQYF; J: TRBJ2-7; V: TRBV2; size: .
CDR3: CASSGGQGTGETQYF; J: TRBJ2-5; V: TRBV7-9; size: once
CDR3: CASNEGRLNEQFF; J: TRBJ2-1; V: TRBV7-3; size: .
CDR3: CASSPAPVEYGYTF; J: TRBJ1-2; V: TRBV6-5; size: .
CDR3: CASSSQGGPPSTDTQYF; J: TRBJ2-3; V: TRBV7-3; size: .
CDR3: CASSMGAPQMLQPQHF; J: TRBJ1-5; V: TRBV19; size: .
CDR3: CASSTRDRSGYTF; J: TRBJ1-2; V: TRBV19; size: .
CDR3: CATGTDSYEQYF; J: TRBJ2-7; V: TRBV2; size: .
CDR3: CASSQASDRSYEQYF; J: TRBJ2-7; V: TRBV4-2; size: .
CDR3: CANARQASYGYTF; J: TRBJ1-2; V: TRBV10-3; size: .
CDR3: CASSQNPLTTGTSEAFF; J: TRBJ1-1; V: TRBV4-1; size: .
CDR3: CAWSVGGTVNTDTQYF; J: TRBJ2-3; V: TRBV30; size: .
CDR3: CASSIGATQAGELFF; J: TRBJ2-2; V: TRBV19; size: .
CDR3: CALNPEDGICEKLFF; J: TRBJ1-4; V: TRBV3-1/TRBV3-2; size: few
CDR3: CSVRLARNTDTQYF; J: TRBJ2-3; V: TRBV29-1; size: .
CDR3: CASSSGRGGQAGANVLTF; J: TRBJ2-6; V: TRBV5-5; size: .
CDR3: CASSYSDRDWSYTF; J: TRBJ1-2; V: TRBV6-2/TRBV6-3; size: .
CDR3: CASSPPGQGKVRGYTF; J: TRBJ1-2; V: TRBV7-2; size: .
CDR3: CASSLVKPGGNTIYF; J: TRBJ1-3; V: TRBV11-2; size: .
CDR3: CARTLLLAGALNEQFF; J: TRBJ2-1; V: TRBV7-5; size: .
CDR3: CASSFQTGQPQHF; J: TRBJ1-5; V: TRBV12-3/TRBV12-4; size: .
CDR3: CASSLYGANSPLHF; J: TRBJ1-6; V: TRBV7-3; size: .
CDR3: CASSLGQGYQPQHF; J: TRBJ1-5; V: TRBV7-2; size: .
CDR3: CASSRRDRGLGGYTF; J: TRBJ1-2; V: TRBV7-9; size: .
CDR3: CASSPRTGDSEAFF; J: TRBJ1-1; V: TRBV5-1; size: .
CDR3: CASSIGQGSYNEQFF; J: TRBJ2-1; V: TRBV9; size: .
CDR3: CASSIDQTQQAPYSNQPQHF; J: TRBJ1-5; V: TRBV19; size: .